The clone carrying this TCR beta chain was observed a handful of times. This sample stems from a study of blood T cell repertoires in COVID-19. As for the study in general: Spain, Italy and the United States supplied samples that represented acute and convalescent COVID-19. From T cells, B-cell-depleted T cells, or PBMCs came the material, which was cDNA or gDNA.

This CDR3 contains 15 residues. Trimming took 5 bases from V and 4 from J, leaving 14 bases between them. The germline CDR1 and CDR2 sequences are SEHNR and FQNEAQ (reference sequence). As processed by the authors: Reference gene primer amplification gave estimated nucleated cell counts. TCRdb keeps only in-frame clones here, not all; method: immunoSEQ multiplex PCR. The V and J calls and clone size are taken from that table; D and trimming were inferred from the DNA. The sample has over 90,000 clones; roughly 86% are singletons. Sequenced sample: peripheral blood. This rearrangement joins TRBV7-9 to TRBJ1-4; D may be TRBD1 (5 bases). This clonotype was obtained from a human donor in a cohort sampled during active COVID-19. The CDR3 DNA is TGTGCCAGCAGCCCATCGAGGGACTTTAATGAAAAACTGTTTTTT. Its translation: CASSPSRDFNEKLFF. Complete variable domain (other parts from reference TRBV7-9 and TRBJ1-4): DTGVSQNPRHKITKRGQNVTFRCDPISEHNRLYWYRQTLGQGPEFLTYFQNEAQLEKSRLLSDRFSAERPKGSFSTLEIQRTEQGDSAMYLCASSPSRDFNEKLFFGSGTQLSVL.